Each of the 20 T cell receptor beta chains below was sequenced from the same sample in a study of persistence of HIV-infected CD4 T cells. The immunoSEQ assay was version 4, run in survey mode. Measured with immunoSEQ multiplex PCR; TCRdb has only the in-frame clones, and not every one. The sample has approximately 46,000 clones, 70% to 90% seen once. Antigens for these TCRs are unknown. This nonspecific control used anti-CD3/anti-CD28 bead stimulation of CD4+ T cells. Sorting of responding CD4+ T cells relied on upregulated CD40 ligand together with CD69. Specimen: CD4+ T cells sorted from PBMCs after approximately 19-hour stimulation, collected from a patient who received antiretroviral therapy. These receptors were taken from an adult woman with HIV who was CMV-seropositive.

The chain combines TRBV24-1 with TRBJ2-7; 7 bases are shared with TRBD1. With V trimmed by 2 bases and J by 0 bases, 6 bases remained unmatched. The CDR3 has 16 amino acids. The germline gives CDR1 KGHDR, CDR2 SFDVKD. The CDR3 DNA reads TGTGCCACCAGTGATTCCAGGGACAGTCTCTCCTACGAGCAGTACTTC. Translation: CATSDSRDSLSYEQYF.

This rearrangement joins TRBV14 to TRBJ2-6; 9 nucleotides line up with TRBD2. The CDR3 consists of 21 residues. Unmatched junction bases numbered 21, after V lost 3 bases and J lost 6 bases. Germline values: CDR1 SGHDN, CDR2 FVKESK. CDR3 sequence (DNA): TGTGCCAGCAGCCATAATAGCGGGGGACGTTCCTTCTCTTTGGTGGCCAACGTCCTGACTTTC. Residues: CASSHNSGGRSFSLVANVLTF. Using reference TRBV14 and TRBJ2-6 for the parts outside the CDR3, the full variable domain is EAGVTQFPSHSVIEKGQTVTLRCDPISGHDNLYWYRRVMGKEIKFLLHFVKESKQDESGMPNNRFLAERTGGTYSTLKVQPAELEDSGVYFCASSHNSGGRSFSLVANVLTFGAGSRLTVL.

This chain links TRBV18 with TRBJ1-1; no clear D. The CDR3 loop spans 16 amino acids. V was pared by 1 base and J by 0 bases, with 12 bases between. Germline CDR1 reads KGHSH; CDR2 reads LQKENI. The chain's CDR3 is CASSPREGRMNTEAFF. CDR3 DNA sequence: TGTGCCAGCTCACCACGAGAAGGACGGATGAACACTGAAGCTTTCTTT. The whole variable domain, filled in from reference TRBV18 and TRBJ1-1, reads NAGVMQNPRHLVRRRGQEARLRCSPMKGHSHVYWYRQLPEEGLKFMVYLQKENIIDESGMPKERFSAEFPKEGPSILRIQQVVRGDSAAYFCASSPREGRMNTEAFFGQGTRLTVV.

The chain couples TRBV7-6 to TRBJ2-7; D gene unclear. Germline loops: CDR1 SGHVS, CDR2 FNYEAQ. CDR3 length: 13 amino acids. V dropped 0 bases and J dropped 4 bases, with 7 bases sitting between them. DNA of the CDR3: TGTGCCAGCAGCTTAGCGCTGGGTTACGAGCAGTACTTC. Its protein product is CASSLALGYEQYF.

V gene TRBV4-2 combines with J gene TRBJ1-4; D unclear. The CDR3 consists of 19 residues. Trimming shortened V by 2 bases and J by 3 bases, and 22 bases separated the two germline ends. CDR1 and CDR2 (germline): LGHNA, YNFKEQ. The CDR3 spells CASSQTPRVLGAANEKLFF. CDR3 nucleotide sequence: TGTGCCAGCAGCCAAACACCCCGGGTTTTAGGCGCGGCTAATGAAAAACTGTTTTTT.

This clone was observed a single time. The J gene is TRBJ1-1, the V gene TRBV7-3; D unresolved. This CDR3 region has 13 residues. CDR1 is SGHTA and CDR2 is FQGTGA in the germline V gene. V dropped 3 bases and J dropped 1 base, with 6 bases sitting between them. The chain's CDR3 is CASSFTENTEAFF. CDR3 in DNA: TGTGCCAGCAGCTTTACCGAGAACACTGAAGCTTTCTTT.

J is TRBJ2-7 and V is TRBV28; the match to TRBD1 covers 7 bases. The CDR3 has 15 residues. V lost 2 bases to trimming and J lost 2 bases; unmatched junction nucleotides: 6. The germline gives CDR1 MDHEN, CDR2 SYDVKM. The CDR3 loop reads CASSLRQGDAYEQYF. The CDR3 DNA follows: TGTGCCAGCAGTTTACGGCAGGGGGATGCCTACGAGCAGTACTTC.

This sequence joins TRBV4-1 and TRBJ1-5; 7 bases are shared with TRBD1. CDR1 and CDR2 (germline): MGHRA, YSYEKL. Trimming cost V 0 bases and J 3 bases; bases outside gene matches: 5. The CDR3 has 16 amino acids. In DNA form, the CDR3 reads TGCGCCAGCAGCCAAGACAGGGGACAGATCAATCAGCCCCAGCATTTT. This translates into CASSQDRGQINQPQHF.

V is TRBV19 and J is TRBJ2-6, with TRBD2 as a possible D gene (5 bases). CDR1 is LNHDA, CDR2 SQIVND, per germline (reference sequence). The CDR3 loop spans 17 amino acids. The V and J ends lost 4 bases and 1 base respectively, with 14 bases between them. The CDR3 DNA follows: TGTGCCAGTAGTAAAAGGGCCGGGGATTCTGGGGCCAACGTCCTGACTTTC. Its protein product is CASSKRAGDSGANVLTF.

The CDR3 here is CASSLEARSYNEQFF. Here the CDR3 DNA reads TGTGCCAGCAGCTTGGAGGCACGGTCCTACAATGAGCAGTTCTTC. The rearrangement joins TRBV7-2 to TRBJ2-1; tentatively, D is TRBD2 (5 bases). This CDR3 contains 15 residues. Germline V gene data show CDR1 as SGHTA and CDR2 as FQGNSA. Trimming took 3 bases from V and 1 from J, leaving 10 bases between them.

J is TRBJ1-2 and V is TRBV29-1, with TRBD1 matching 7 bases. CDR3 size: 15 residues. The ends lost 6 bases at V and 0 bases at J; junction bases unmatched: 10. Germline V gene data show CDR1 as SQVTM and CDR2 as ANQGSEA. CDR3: CSVGEGRGSNYGYTF. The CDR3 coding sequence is TGCAGCGTCGGGGAGGGCAGGGGGTCTAACTATGGCTACACCTTC.

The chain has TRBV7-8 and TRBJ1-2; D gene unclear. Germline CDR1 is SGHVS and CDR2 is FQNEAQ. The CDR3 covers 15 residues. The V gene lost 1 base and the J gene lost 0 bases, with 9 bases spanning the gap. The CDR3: CASSLGVLANYGYTF. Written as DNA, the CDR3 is TGTGCCAGCAGCTTAGGGGTCTTAGCTAACTATGGCTACACCTTC.

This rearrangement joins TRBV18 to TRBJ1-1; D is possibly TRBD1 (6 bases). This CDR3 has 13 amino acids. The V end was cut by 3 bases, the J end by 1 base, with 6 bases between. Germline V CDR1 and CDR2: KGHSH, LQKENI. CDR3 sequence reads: CASSPGANTEAFF. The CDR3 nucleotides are TGTGCCAGCTCACCGGGGGCGAACACTGAAGCTTTCTTT.

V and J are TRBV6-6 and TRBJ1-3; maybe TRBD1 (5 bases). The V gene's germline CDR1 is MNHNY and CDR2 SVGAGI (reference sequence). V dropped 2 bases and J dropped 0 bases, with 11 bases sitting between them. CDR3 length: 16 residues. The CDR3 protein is CASSYLAGYSGNTIYF. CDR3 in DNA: TGTGCCAGCAGTTACCTCGCAGGGTACTCTGGAAACACCATATATTTT.

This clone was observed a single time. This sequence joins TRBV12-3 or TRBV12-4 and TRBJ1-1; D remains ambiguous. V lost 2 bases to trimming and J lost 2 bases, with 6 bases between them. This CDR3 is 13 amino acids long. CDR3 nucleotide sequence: TGTGCCAGCAGTTTATTCGTTAACACTGAAGCTTTCTTT. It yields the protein CASSLFVNTEAFF.

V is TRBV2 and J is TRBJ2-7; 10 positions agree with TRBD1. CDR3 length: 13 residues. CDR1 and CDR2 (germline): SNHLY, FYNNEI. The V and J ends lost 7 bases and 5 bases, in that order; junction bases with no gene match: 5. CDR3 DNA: TGTGCCAGCAATCGGGACAGGGGCGACGAGCAGTACTTC. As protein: CASNRDRGDEQYF.

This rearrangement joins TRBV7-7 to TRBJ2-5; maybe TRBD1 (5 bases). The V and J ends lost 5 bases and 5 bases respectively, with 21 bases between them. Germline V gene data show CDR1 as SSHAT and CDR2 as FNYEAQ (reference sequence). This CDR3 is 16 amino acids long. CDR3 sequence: CASSQLVGAPGETQYF. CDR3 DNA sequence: TGTGCCAGCAGCCAATTAGTTGGGGCCCCGGGTGAGACCCAGTACTTC.

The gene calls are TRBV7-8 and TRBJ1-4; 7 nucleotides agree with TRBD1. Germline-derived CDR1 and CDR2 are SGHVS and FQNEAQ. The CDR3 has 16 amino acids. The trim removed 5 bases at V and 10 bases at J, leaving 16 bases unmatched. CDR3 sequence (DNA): TGTGCCAGCAGCCGCGGGACAGCCACCGTGTTCGGAAAACTGTTTTTT. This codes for CASSRGTATVFGKLFF.

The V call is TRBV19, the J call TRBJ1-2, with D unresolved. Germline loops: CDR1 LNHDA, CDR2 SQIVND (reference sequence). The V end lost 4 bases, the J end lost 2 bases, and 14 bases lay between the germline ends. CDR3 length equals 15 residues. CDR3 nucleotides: TGTGCCAGTAGTACCTCAGGCGAGTGGAACTATGGCTACACCTTC. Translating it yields CASSTSGEWNYGYTF. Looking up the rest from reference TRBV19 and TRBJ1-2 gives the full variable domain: DGGITQSPKYLFRKEGQNVTLSCEQNLNHDAMYWYRQDPGQGLRLIYYSQIVNDFQKGDIAEGYSVSREKKESFPLTVTSAQKNPTAFYLCASSTSGEWNYGYTFGSGTRLTVV.

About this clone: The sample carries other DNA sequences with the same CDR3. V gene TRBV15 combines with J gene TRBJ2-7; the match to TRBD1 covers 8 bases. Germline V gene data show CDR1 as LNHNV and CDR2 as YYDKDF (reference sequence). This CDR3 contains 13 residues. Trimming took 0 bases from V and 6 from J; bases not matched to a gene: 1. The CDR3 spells CATSRDRGREQYF. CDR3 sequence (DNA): TGTGCCACCAGCAGAGACAGGGGGCGCGAGCAGTACTTC.